A selection of T cell receptor beta chains follows, all from one sample in a study of CD8 T cells in Susac syndrome. Each CDR3 protein gets one entry after TCRdb re-called the immunoSEQ multiplex PCR reads with MiXCR. Among 200,000 to 300,000 distinct CDR3 sequences listed, about 96% were seen once. The sample was CD4+ T cells from PBMCs. The receptors derive from a human donor with Susac syndrome. Both conserved end residues are part of each CDR3. A D gene is named only where the DNA matches it firmly. Not every row has a clone size; where given, it reads once, few, many or a size class.

cdr3_aa cdr3_nt v_call clone_size d_call j_call cdr3_length
CASSERGSQETQYF TGTGCCAGCAGTGAAAGGGGCAGTCAAGAGACCCAGTACTTC TRBV2 NA NA TRBJ2-5 14
CATDGQPIREQFF TGTGCCACCGACGGACAGCCCATTAGAGAGCAGTTCTTC TRBV6-6 NA NA TRBJ2-1 13
CASSFGGSGELFF TGTGCCAGCAGCTTTGGTGGATCCGGGGAGCTGTTTTTT TRBV7-9 NA NA TRBJ2-2 13
CASSLSKGGYGYTF TGTGCCAGCAGTCTATCCAAGGGGGGGTATGGCTACACCTTC TRBV27 NA NA TRBJ1-2 14
CSAAGTQETQYF TGCAGCGCCGCAGGGACACAAGAGACCCAGTACTTC TRBV29-1 NA NA TRBJ2-5 12
CASSSGISGANVLTF TGTGCCAGCAGTAGCGGGATCTCTGGGGCCAACGTCCTGACTTTC TRBV2 NA TRBD2 TRBJ2-6 15
CASSETVGLSGELFF TGTGCCAGCAGTGAAACAGTTGGCTTGAGCGGGGAGCTGTTTTTT TRBV25-1 NA NA TRBJ2-2 15
CASSPRDTRSYEQYF TGTGCCAGCAGCCCCCGGGACACACGCTCCTACGAGCAGTACTTC TRBV6-5 NA NA TRBJ2-7 15
CASSPQGSNYNEQFF TGTGCCAGCTCACCACAGGGGTCAAATTACAATGAGCAGTTCTTC TRBV18 NA NA TRBJ2-1 15
CASSFRGGHTYNEQFF TGTGCCAGCAGTTTCAGGGGAGGCCATACTTACAATGAGCAGTTCTTC TRBV27 NA NA TRBJ2-1 16
CSAGGSGGTGYEQYF TGCAGTGCTGGGGGTTCCGGCGGGACGGGCTACGAGCAGTACTTC TRBV20-1 once NA TRBJ2-7 15
CAWSPGTGVSEQYF TGTGCCTGGAGTCCCGGGACAGGGGTGTCCGAGCAGTACTTC TRBV30 NA TRBD1 TRBJ2-7 14
CASSADRAQETQYF TGTGCCAGCAGCGCCGACAGGGCCCAAGAGACCCAGTACTTC TRBV7-9 NA TRBD1 TRBJ2-5 14
CASSPTMAEAFF TGTGCCAGCAGTCCCACGATGGCTGAAGCTTTCTTT TRBV6-2/TRBV6-3 NA NA TRBJ1-1 12
CASSRRPSTGELFF TGTGCCAGCAGCAGAAGACCATCCACCGGGGAGCTGTTTTTT TRBV12-3/TRBV12-4 NA NA TRBJ2-2 14
CASSLVFRTGYPYEQYF TGTGCCAGCAGCTTAGTGTTCCGGACAGGGTACCCCTACGAGCAGTACTTC TRBV7-9 NA TRBD1 TRBJ2-7 17
CASSLLETYEQYF TGTGCCAGCAGCCTTCTCGAAACCTACGAGCAGTACTTC TRBV11-3 NA NA TRBJ2-7 13
CASSQPRGISGNTIYF TGTGCCAGCAGCCAACCCAGGGGGATCTCTGGAAACACCATATATTTT TRBV5-4 NA TRBD1 TRBJ1-3 16
CASSVGAAWYQETQYF TGTGCCAGCAGCGTAGGGGCAGCTTGGTACCAAGAGACCCAGTACTTC TRBV9 NA NA TRBJ2-5 16
CAISVGSGYSYNEQFF TGTGCCATCAGTGTTGGTAGCGGTTACTCCTACAATGAGCAGTTCTTC TRBV10-3 NA NA TRBJ2-1 16
CSVRVQGNSYEQYF TGCAGCGTTCGGGTACAGGGAAACTCCTACGAGCAGTACTTC TRBV29-1 NA NA TRBJ2-7 14
CSDRDRGLNEQFF TGCAGCGACCGGGACAGGGGGCTGAATGAGCAGTTCTTC TRBV29-1 once TRBD1 TRBJ2-1 13
CASSRPGIQETQYF TGCGCCAGCAGCCGCCCTGGGATCCAAGAGACCCAGTACTTC TRBV4-1 NA NA TRBJ2-5 14
CASSLSGGRNQPQHF TGCGCCAGCAGCTTGTCGGGGGGGCGGAATCAGCCCCAGCATTTT TRBV5-1 NA NA TRBJ1-5 15
CASSLTGGTSYEQYF TGCGCCAGCAGCTTGACAGGGGGAACATCGTACGAGCAGTACTTC TRBV5-1 NA TRBD1 TRBJ2-7 15
CASSPDIGGGTNYEQYF TGTGCCAGCTCACCCGACATTGGAGGGGGCACAAACTACGAGCAGTACTTC TRBV18 NA NA TRBJ2-7 17
CSAAGLAGGRSYNEQFF TGCAGTGCCGCGGGACTAGCGGGAGGCCGCTCCTACAATGAGCAGTTCTTC TRBV20-1 NA TRBD2 TRBJ2-1 17
CSVAQQGVNQPQHF TGCAGCGTTGCTCAACAGGGCGTCAATCAGCCCCAGCATTTT TRBV29-1 NA NA TRBJ1-5 14
CSARDMGREQETQYF TGCAGTGCTAGAGATATGGGCAGGGAACAAGAGACCCAGTACTTC TRBV20-1 NA NA TRBJ2-5 15
CSVRWTSGHTGELFF TGCAGCGTTCGGTGGACTAGCGGCCACACCGGGGAGCTGTTTTTT TRBV29-1 NA TRBD2 TRBJ2-2 15
CATSRDALSNQPQHF TGTGCCACCAGCAGAGATGCTCTTAGCAATCAGCCCCAGCATTTT TRBV15 NA NA TRBJ1-5 15
CSASGRDQYF TGCAGTGCTAGCGGGAGAGACCAGTATTTT TRBV20-1 NA NA TRBJ2-3 10
CASTRTRTTETQYF TGTGCCAGCACCAGGACTAGGACTACTGAGACCCAGTACTTC TRBV6-5 NA TRBD2 TRBJ2-5 14
CSVLPNYGYTF TGCAGTGTACTACCTAACTATGGCTACACCTTC TRBV20-1 NA NA TRBJ1-2 11
CASSPNYNEKLFF TGTGCCAGCAGCCCGAACTATAATGAAAAACTGTTTTTT TRBV14 NA NA TRBJ1-4 13
CATKEGSSYNEQFF TGTGCCACCAAAGAGGGGAGCTCCTACAATGAGCAGTTCTTC TRBV15 NA NA TRBJ2-1 14
CASSHPDRNYGYTF TGTGCCAGCAGCCACCCGGACAGGAACTATGGCTACACCTTC TRBV12-3/TRBV12-4 NA TRBD1 TRBJ1-2 14
CSVRVDLSYEQYF TGCAGCGTACGAGTGGATCTGTCCTACGAGCAGTACTTC TRBV29-1 once NA TRBJ2-7 13
CASSHGTGTYEQYF TGCGCCAGCAGCCATGGGACAGGTACCTACGAGCAGTACTTC TRBV5-1 NA TRBD1 TRBJ2-7 14
CASSIASGRAGTETQYF TGTGCCAGTAGTATAGCTAGCGGGAGGGCCGGTACCGAGACCCAGTACTTC TRBV19 NA TRBD2 TRBJ2-5 17
CASSQRRSGGYNEQFF TGCGCCAGCAGCCAAAGGAGAAGCGGGGGGTACAATGAGCAGTTCTTC TRBV4-1 NA TRBD2 TRBJ2-1 16
CSARDPGQGFGYQPQHF TGCAGTGCTAGAGACCCGGGACAGGGGTTTGGGTATCAGCCCCAGCATTTT TRBV20-1 NA TRBD1 TRBJ1-5 17
CASSVVSGRSYNEQFF TGTGCCAGCAGCGTAGTAAGCGGGAGATCCTACAATGAGCAGTTCTTC TRBV9 NA TRBD2 TRBJ2-1 16
CASSLSVGGPMLKDTGELFF TGTGCCAGCAGCTTATCCGTGGGAGGGCCGATGTTAAAGGACACCGGGGAGCTGTTTTTT TRBV11-1 NA TRBD2 TRBJ2-2 20